Described below is a single T cell receptor (beta chain) sequence and its context. This sample was included in a study of T cell changes during pregnancy in multiple sclerosis. V lost 6 bases and J 6 bases, leaving 15 bases between the germline ends. Germline lookup yields CDR1 MNHEY and CDR2 SVGAGI. The CDR3 runs 13 residues. Assay used: immunoSEQ multiplex PCR; TCRdb lists only in-frame clones, some missing. The sample contains tens of thousands of clones, approximately 89% of which appear only once. The chain joins TRBV6-5 to TRBJ2-7; weak D call: TRBD2 (6 bases). The sequencing used CD4+ T cells from peripheral blood mononuclear cells, collected in the first trimester of pregnancy. The sequence was obtained from a female donor with multiple sclerosis, enrolled in a pregnancy study. CDR3 loop: CASSLGQGGEQYF. CDR3 nucleotide sequence: TGTGCCAGCAGCTTGGGGCAGGGAGGCGAGCAGTACTTC.